These T cell receptor beta chains were read from a single sample in a study of T cells in Graves' hyperthyroidism and ophthalmopathy. A single record per CDR3 protein comes from TCRdb applying MiXCR to the multiplex PCR reads. Here the sample spans 410,000 or so distinct CDR3 sequences, about 15% being singletons. Input material: blood. Every receptor here comes from a man between 18 and 29 years old with Graves' ophthalmopathy. The CDR3 runs from the conserved cysteine through the conserved F or W. Some rows mark clone size as missing; the rest say once, few, many or name a class of expanded clone.

TRBJ1-2	TRBV29-1	few	CSVMGYRSYGYTF
TRBJ1-5	TRBV20-1	.	CSARDQSGGNQPQHF
TRBJ2-2	TRBV7-9	.	CASSLTVNTGELFF
TRBJ2-2	TRBV4-1	once	CASSFQAGEWTGELFF
TRBJ2-1	TRBV5-1	.	CASSPGTSGVDEQFF
TRBJ2-7	TRBV30	.	CACLGQGSSYGQYF
TRBJ2-3	TRBV24-1	many	CATGGTTDTQYF
TRBJ2-7	TRBV3-1	many	CASSQRAGRNYEQYF
TRBJ2-5	TRBV20-1	many	CSAPSTSGSRETQYF
TRBJ2-7	TRBV19	many	CASQGDGFYEQYF